This T cell receptor (beta chain) was identified in a study of cytomegalovirus exposure and HLA in healthy donors. Across the study: Early released data comprised some 85 million unique TCRs from HLA-typed donors.

A multiplex PCR was run with 60 Vbeta primers and 13 Jbeta primers. Profiling relied on immunoSEQ multiplex PCR, and the TCRdb table lists in-frame clones only, not all of them. The sample has about 190,000 clones, almost 80% seen once. This CDR3 has 12 residues. The V end was cut by 8 bases, the J end by 0 bases, with 5 bases between. Germline assignment: CDR1 MDHEN and CDR2 SYDVKM. The material sequenced was PBMCs. This TCR derives from a young woman in good health and CMV-seronegative. The chain joins TRBV28 to TRBJ1-5, with D possibly matching TRBD1 (5 bases). The CDR3 spells CASQGSNQPQHF. CDR3 nucleotide sequence: TGTGCCAGCCAGGGTAGCAATCAGCCCCAGCATTTT.